This T cell receptor (beta chain) appears in the sequencing data of a study of neurological immune-mediated disorders. The CDR3 length is 18 residues. CDR1 is SGHRS and CDR2 is YFSETQ in the germline V gene. Trimming removed 5 bases from V and 0 bases from J, with 21 bases in between. 5'RACE with 10-nucleotide random UMIs produced the cDNA. TCRdb re-called the 5' RACE reads through MiXCR, storing one row per CDR3 protein. This table holds about 74,000 distinct CDR3 sequences, 4% to 6% found once. This clonotype was recorded at least ten times. Antigen: not known. General study results and limits: Multiple sclerosis, the disease with the least TCR clonal expansion, fell below healthy controls, whereas HTLV-1-associated myelopathy showed the most.

Material for sequencing was PBMCs. The sequence was collected from a man younger than 30 with multiple sclerosis. The chain uses TRBV5-1 and TRBJ2-1; a possible D gene is TRBD1 (5 bases). As DNA, the CDR3 is TGCGCCAGCAGATTCTCCCTTAGGGGCCTCAGCTCCTACAATGAGCAGTTCTTC. This translates into CASRFSLRGLSSYNEQFF.